These T cell receptor beta chains were read from a single sample in a study of neurological immune-mediated disorders. TCRdb recomputed calls from the 5' RACE reads with MiXCR, one row per CDR3 protein. Of roughly 56,000 distinct CDR3 sequences listed, 3% to 4% are singletons. The sequenced sample consisted of PBMCs. Receptor source: an older woman with multiple sclerosis. Both conserved end residues are part of each CDR3. The D gene is left open where the match is weak. Size tells how often a clone was seen (once, few, many) or the class of an expanded clone, and some rows leave it out.

>TRBJ2-5|many|TRBD1|TRBV6-5
TGTGCCAGCAGGCCCGGACAGGGGGAAGTTCGGCAAGAGACCCAGTACTTC
CASRPGQGEVRQETQYF
>TRBJ2-5|many|.|TRBV6-1
TGTGCCAGCAGTGAATCCTCAGGTTCCCAAGAGACCCAGTACTTC
CASSESSGSQETQYF
>TRBJ1-6|many|.|TRBV4-1
TGCGCCAGCAGCCAAAGTGGTTTAGGGGATTATTCACCCCTCCACTTT
CASSQSGLGDYSPLHF
>TRBJ2-1|many|TRBD2|TRBV14
TGTGCCAGCAGCCTCGGTCGGACTAGACCGTACAATGAGCAGTTCTTC
CASSLGRTRPYNEQFF
>TRBJ2-7|many|.|TRBV5-1
TGCGCCAGCGAATCCGGGCCCCTCGGGGCAGGGGACCGGGAGCAGTACTTC
CASESGPLGAGDREQYF
>TRBJ1-3|many|.|TRBV7-2
TGTGCCAGCAGCCCAGTCTGGGTGAGCTCTGGAAACACCATATATTTT
CASSPVWVSSGNTIYF
>TRBJ2-7|many|TRBD2|TRBV4-1
TGCGCCAGCGGACGGCTAGCGGGGGTCTACGAGCAGTACTTC
CASGRLAGVYEQYF
>TRBJ1-2|many|.|TRBV7-9
TGTGCCAGCAGCTTACTGGGACCTAACTATGGCTACACCTTC
CASSLLGPNYGYTF
>TRBJ2-7|many|TRBD2|TRBV7-2
TGTGCCAGCAGCTTAGGTAGCGGGGGGTCCGTATCCTACGAGCAGTACTTC
CASSLGSGGSVSYEQYF
>TRBJ2-5|many|TRBD1|TRBV4-1
TGCGCCAGCAGCCAAGCCCCCTACAGGGGGCCCCGGGGGGAGACCCAGTACTTC
CASSQAPYRGPRGETQYF
>TRBJ2-7|many|.|TRBV5-1
TGCGCCAGCAGCTTTGGGGACATTACCTACTCCTACGAGCAGTACTTC
CASSFGDITYSYEQYF
>TRBJ2-1|many|.|TRBV28
TGTGCCAGCAGTTTACTAGTGAGAGTGTATGAGCAGTTCTTC
CASSLLVRVYEQFF
>TRBJ1-6|many|.|TRBV5-1
TGCGCCAGCAGCTTGGACGGCAGTTCACCCCTCCACTTT
CASSLDGSSPLHF
>TRBJ2-2|many|.|TRBV7-9
TGTGCCAGCAGCTTAAGGACCAACCGGGAGCTGTTTTTT
CASSLRTNRELFF
>TRBJ2-3|many|.|TRBV27
TGTGCCAGCAGTTTTCTGGGAACAGATACGCAGTATTTT
CASSFLGTDTQYF
>TRBJ2-2|many|.|TRBV5-1
TGCGCCAGCAGCTCGTCAGTAGCAGGCACCGGGGAGCTGTTTTTT
CASSSSVAGTGELFF
>TRBJ1-4|.|.|TRBV5-8
TGTGCCAGCAGCTTGGCACAGGGAAGTGAAACACTGTTTTTT
CASSLAQGSETLFF
>TRBJ1-5|many|TRBD1|TRBV28
TGTGCCAGCAGTTACATGAGGGGGCCTAGCAATCAGCCCCAGCATTTT
CASSYMRGPSNQPQHF
>TRBJ1-2|many|.|TRBV20-1
TGCAGTGCTAGTGAGGGGCAGGGGCGCGGCTACACCTTC
CSASEGQGRGYTF
>TRBJ2-7|many|TRBD1|TRBV18
TGTGCCAGCTCATCGTGGGACAGGGCCCACGAGCAGTACTTC
CASSSWDRAHEQYF
>TRBJ1-5|many|.|TRBV6-5
TGTGCCAGCAGTTACTCAGTTGACAGTCCTCACGAGGAGCCCCAGCATTTT
CASSYSVDSPHEEPQHF
>TRBJ2-7|many|TRBD2|TRBV5-1
TGCGCCAGCAGCTTGGATGGTTCTAGCGGGAGTCGAGAGCAGTACTTC
CASSLDGSSGSREQYF
>TRBJ2-6|many|.|TRBV5-1
TGCGCCAGCAGCTTGAGAAGCTCTGGGGCCAACGTCCTGACTTTC
CASSLRSSGANVLTF
>TRBJ2-7|many|.|TRBV7-9
TGTGCCAGCAGTTTCCTAGGGGTCTACGAGCAGTACTTC
CASSFLGVYEQYF
>TRBJ2-1|many|.|TRBV7-7
TGTGCCAGCAGCTTAGGGTGGGCAAATGAGCAGTTCTTC
CASSLGWANEQFF
>TRBJ1-4|many|TRBD1|TRBV11-2
TGTGCCAGCAGCTTAGGGGACAGGGGGCGAAATGAAAAACTGTTTTTT
CASSLGDRGRNEKLFF
>TRBJ1-5|many|.|TRBV28
TGTGCCAGCAGGTTTATGGTAGGTCAGCCCCAGCATTTT
CASRFMVGQPQHF
>TRBJ1-6|many|.|TRBV5-1
TGCGCCAGCAGCTTGGAAGCAGGGGAAAATTCACCCCTCCACTTT
CASSLEAGENSPLHF
>TRBJ1-5|many|.|TRBV2
TGTGCCAGCAGCTACGGGTACGGGTATCAGCCCCAGCATTTT
CASSYGYGYQPQHF
>TRBJ2-7|many|TRBD2|TRBV5-1
TGCGCCAGCAGCATAACTAGCGGAGAACCCTACGAGCAGTACTTC
CASSITSGEPYEQYF
>TRBJ1-2|many|.|TRBV7-6
TGTGCCAGCAGCGCAGCCAGGGGTTGGCGTAACTATGGCTACACCTTC
CASSAARGWRNYGYTF
>TRBJ2-7|many|TRBD2|TRBV7-8
TGTGCCAGCAGCCTCGCCTTAGCGGGAGGGCGAATTGACGAGCAGTACTTC
CASSLALAGGRIDEQYF
>TRBJ2-7|many|.|TRBV28
TGTGCCAGCAGTTCCCCCTTACAGGGAGGCAACGAGCAGTACTTC
CASSSPLQGGNEQYF
>TRBJ1-1|many|.|TRBV20-1
TGCAGTGTAGTTACAGGTCGATTGGACACTGAAGCTTTCTTT
CSVVTGRLDTEAFF
>TRBJ1-5|many|.|TRBV20-1
TGCAGTGCTAGGCGGGGGATGGGCAATCAGCCCCAGCATTTT
CSARRGMGNQPQHF
>TRBJ2-5|few|TRBD2|TRBV2
TGTGCCAGCGGGGGGGTGTTTCAAGAGACCCAGTACTTC
CASGGVFQETQYF
>TRBJ2-5|.|.|TRBV2
TGTGCCAGCAAATATCAAGAGACCCAGTACTTC
CASKYQETQYF
>TRBJ1-6|many|.|TRBV5-1
TGCGCCAGCAGCTTGGAAGGCTCCTCAAGCTCCTATAATTCACCCCTCCACTTT
CASSLEGSSSSYNSPLHF
>TRBJ2-7|many|.|TRBV20-1
TGCAGCCCGTTCGTCTACGAGCAGTACTTC
CSPFVYEQYF
>TRBJ2-3|many|.|TRBV12-3/TRBV12-4
TGTGCCAGCAGTTTAGCCTCCGGGACGAGCACAGATACGCAGTATTTT
CASSLASGTSTDTQYF
>TRBJ2-5|.|.|TRBV3-1
TGTGCCAGCAGCCAAGGGATGGAGGACCAGGAGACCCAGTACTTC
CASSQGMEDQETQYF
>TRBJ2-1|many|TRBD2|TRBV7-6
TGTGCCAGCAGCGGTAGCTCCGGGACTATTTACAATGAGCAGTTCTTC
CASSGSSGTIYNEQFF
>TRBJ1-1|many|.|TRBV2
TGTGCCAGCAGATCGCAGGGGAACACTGAAGCTTTCTTT
CASRSQGNTEAFF
>TRBJ2-2|many|.|TRBV5-1
TGCGCCAGCAGCTTGTTAGGCGGGATGAACACCGGGGAGCTGTTTTTT
CASSLLGGMNTGELFF
>TRBJ1-5|many|.|TRBV4-3
TGCGCCAGCAGCCAAGATTCTCTAGGCAATCAGCCCCAGCATTTT
CASSQDSLGNQPQHF
>TRBJ1-2|many|TRBD1|TRBV20-1
TGCAGTGCTACGGGACAGGGCTATGGCTACACCTTC
CSATGQGYGYTF
>TRBJ1-5|many|.|TRBV20-1
TGCAGTGCTAGGCCGGGGGCGGGCAATCAGCCCCAGCATTTT
CSARPGAGNQPQHF
>TRBJ2-7|many|.|TRBV7-2
TGTGCCAGCAGCCTACTCTACGAGCAGTACTTC
CASSLLYEQYF
>TRBJ2-5|many|.|TRBV7-9
TGTGCCAGCAGCCGTGGCCTAGGCACAGAGACCCAGTACTTC
CASSRGLGTETQYF
>TRBJ1-2|many|.|TRBV10-3
TGTGCCATCAACGGCAGGTCTTCAGATGGCTACACCTTC
CAINGRSSDGYTF
>TRBJ2-1|many|.|TRBV14
TGTGCCAGCGTTCCCGGGAGCGACTATGAGCAGTTCTTC
CASVPGSDYEQFF
>TRBJ1-1|many|.|TRBV20-1
TGCAGTGCTAGAGAGAGGAGAATGAACACTGAAGCTTTCTTT
CSARERRMNTEAFF
>TRBJ1-2|many|TRBD1|TRBV28
TGTGCCAGCAGTTTCGGACAGGGATATGGCTACACCTTC
CASSFGQGYGYTF
>TRBJ2-1|many|TRBD1|TRBV27
TGTGCCAGCAGTTCTGACAGGGGGCTCGCCCACCGGGTCAATGAGCAGTTCTTC
CASSSDRGLAHRVNEQFF
>TRBJ2-1|many|TRBD2|TRBV5-4
TGTGCCAGCAGCTTGGGGCTAGCGGGGGGTCTCAATGAGCAGTTCTTC
CASSLGLAGGLNEQFF